The T cell receptor beta chain described here comes from a study of blood T cell repertoires in COVID-19. Looking at the study overall: Samples representing acute and convalescent COVID-19 were sourced from the United States, Italy and Spain. In each case, the material was cDNA or gDNA derived from T cells, B-cell-depleted T cells, or PBMCs.

Seattle-derived patients entered the study during active infection and were followed longitudinally. The ends were cut back, 6 bases at V and 10 bases at J, with 10 bases in the middle. Germline-derived CDR1 and CDR2 are MNHEY and SVGAGI. This CDR3 spans 11 amino acids. Study processing details: Estimated nucleated cell counts came from reference gene primer amplification. Only in-frame clones appear in the TCRdb table, and some are missing; sequencing was by immunoSEQ multiplex PCR. Clone size and V and J calls were adopted from that table, with D and trimming inferred from the DNA. The sample lists 150,000 to 200,000 clones, 87% occurring once.

The sequence derives from a woman in her 70s with COVID-19, enrolled during active disease. The chain couples TRBV6-5 to TRBJ2-1, with D unresolved. Sequencing was carried out using peripheral blood. CDR3 DNA: TGTGCCAGCAGGAGTCTAGACGAGCAGTTCTTC. Amino acids: CASRSLDEQFF.